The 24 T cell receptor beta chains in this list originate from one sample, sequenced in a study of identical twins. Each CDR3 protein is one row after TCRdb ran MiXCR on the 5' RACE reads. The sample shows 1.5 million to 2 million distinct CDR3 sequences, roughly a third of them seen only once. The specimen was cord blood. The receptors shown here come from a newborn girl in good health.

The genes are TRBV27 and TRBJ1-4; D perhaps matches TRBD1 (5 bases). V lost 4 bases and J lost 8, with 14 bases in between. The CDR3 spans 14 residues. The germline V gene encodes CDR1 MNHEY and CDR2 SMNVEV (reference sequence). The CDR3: CASSSRQRPEKLFF. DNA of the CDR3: TGTGCCAGCAGTTCACGACAGCGCCCGGAAAAACTGTTTTTT.

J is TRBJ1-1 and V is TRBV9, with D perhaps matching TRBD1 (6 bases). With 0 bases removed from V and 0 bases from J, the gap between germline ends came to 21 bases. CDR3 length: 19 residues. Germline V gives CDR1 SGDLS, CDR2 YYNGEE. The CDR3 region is CASSVGGRGPSRMNTEAFF. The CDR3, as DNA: TGTGCCAGCAGCGTAGGGGGACGGGGGCCCTCTCGAATGAACACTGAAGCTTTCTTT. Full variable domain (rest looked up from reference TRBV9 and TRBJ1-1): DSGVTQTPKHLITATGQRVTLRCSPRSGDLSVYWYQQSLDQGLQFLIQYYNGEERAKGNILERFSAQQFPDLHSELNLSSLELGDSALYFCASSVGGRGPSRMNTEAFFGQGTRLTVV.

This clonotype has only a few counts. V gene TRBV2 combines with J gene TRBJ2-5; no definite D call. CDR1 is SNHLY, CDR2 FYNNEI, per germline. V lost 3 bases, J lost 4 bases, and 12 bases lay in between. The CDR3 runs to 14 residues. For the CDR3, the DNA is TGTGCCAGCAGTGACACCTCCCCAAGAGAGACCCAGTACTTC. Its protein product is CASSDTSPRETQYF.

The CDR3: CASSPGRGLAISTDTQYF. In DNA form, the CDR3 reads TGTGCCAGCAGCCCAGGAAGGGGTCTAGCCATATCCACAGATACGCAGTATTTT. V and J are TRBV7-9 and TRBJ2-3; D possibly matches TRBD1 or TRBD2 (5 bases each). V was cut by 5 bases and J by 2 bases, with 23 bases left in between. The V gene's germline CDR1 is SEHNR and CDR2 FQNEAQ (reference sequence). CDR3 size: 18 residues.

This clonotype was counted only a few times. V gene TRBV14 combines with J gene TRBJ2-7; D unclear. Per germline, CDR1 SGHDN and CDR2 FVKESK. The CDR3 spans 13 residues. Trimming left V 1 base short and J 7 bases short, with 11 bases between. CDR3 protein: CASSQVVVREQYF. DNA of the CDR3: TGTGCCAGCAGCCAAGTCGTTGTTCGTGAGCAGTACTTC.

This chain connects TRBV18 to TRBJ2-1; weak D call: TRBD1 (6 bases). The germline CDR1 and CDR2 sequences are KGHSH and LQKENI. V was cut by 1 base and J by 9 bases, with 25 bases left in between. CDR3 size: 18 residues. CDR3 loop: CASSPLASPQGPLTEQFF. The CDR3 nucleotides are TGTGCCAGCTCACCACTTGCATCCCCACAGGGCCCTCTAACTGAGCAGTTCTTC.

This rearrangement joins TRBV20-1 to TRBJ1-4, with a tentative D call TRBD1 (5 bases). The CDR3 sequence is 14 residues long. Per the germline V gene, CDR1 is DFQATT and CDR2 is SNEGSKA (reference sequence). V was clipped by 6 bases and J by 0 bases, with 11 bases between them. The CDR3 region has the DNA TGCAGTGCGCAGAGGGGTGCAACTAATGAAAAACTGTTTTTT. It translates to CSAQRGATNEKLFF.

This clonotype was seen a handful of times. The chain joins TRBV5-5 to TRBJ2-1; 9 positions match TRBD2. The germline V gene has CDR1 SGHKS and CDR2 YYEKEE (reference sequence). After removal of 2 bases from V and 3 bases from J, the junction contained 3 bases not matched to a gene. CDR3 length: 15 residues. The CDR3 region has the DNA TGTGCCAGCAGCTTCGGCGGGGGGGACTACAATGAGCAGTTCTTC. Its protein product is CASSFGGGDYNEQFF.

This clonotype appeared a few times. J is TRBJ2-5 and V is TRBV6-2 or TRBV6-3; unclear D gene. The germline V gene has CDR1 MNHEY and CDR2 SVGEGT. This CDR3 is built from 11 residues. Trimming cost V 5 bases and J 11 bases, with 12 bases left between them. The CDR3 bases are TGTGCCAGCAGTGATTGGGGTGAGCAGTACTTC. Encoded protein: CASSDWGEQYF.

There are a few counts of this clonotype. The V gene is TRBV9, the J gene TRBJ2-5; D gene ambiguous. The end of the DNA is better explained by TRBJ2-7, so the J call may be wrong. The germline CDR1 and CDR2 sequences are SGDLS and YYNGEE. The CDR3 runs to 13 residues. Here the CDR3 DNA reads TGTGCCAGCAGCGTAGCTCTGGGTTACGAGCAGTACTTC. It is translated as CASSVALGYEQYF.

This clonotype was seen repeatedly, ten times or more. The chain's CDR3 is CASSRTSYGYTF. The CDR3 DNA is TGTGCCAGCAGTAGGACTTCCTATGGCTACACCTTC. This rearrangement joins TRBV12-3 or TRBV12-4 to TRBJ1-2; D gene uncertain. The CDR3 consists of 12 residues. V was clipped by 5 bases and J by 4 bases, with 8 bases between them.

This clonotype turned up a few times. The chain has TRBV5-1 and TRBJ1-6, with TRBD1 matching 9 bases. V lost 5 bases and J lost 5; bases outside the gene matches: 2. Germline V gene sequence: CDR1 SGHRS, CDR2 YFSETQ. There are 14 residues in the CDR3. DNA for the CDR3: TGCGCCAGCAGACGACAGGGGGATAATTCACCCCTCCACTTT. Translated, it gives CASRRQGDNSPLHF.

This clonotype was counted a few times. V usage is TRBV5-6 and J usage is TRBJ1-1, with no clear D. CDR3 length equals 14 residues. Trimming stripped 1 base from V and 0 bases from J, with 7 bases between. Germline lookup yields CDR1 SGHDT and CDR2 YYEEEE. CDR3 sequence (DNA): TGTGCCAGCAGCTTGAGAATCATGAACACTGAAGCTTTCTTT. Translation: CASSLRIMNTEAFF.

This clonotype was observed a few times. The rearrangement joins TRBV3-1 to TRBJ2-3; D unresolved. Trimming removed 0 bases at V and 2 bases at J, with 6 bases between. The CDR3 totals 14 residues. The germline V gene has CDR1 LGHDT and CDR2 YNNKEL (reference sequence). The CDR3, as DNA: TGTGCCAGCAGCCAAGACGCCTACACAGATACGCAGTATTTT. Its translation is CASSQDAYTDTQYF.

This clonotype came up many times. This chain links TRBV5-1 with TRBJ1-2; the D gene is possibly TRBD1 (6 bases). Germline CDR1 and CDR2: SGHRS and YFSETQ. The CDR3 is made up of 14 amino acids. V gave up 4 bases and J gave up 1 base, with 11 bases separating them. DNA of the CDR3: TGCGCCAGCAGCCCCGACAGGAATAACTATGGCTACACCTTC. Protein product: CASSPDRNNYGYTF.

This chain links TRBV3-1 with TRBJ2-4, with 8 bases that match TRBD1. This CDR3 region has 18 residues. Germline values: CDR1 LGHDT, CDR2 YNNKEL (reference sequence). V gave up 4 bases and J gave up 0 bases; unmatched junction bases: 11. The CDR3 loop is CASSPGQGSPIAKNIQYF. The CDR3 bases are TGTGCCAGCAGCCCCGGACAGGGATCCCCCATAGCCAAAAACATTCAGTACTTC.

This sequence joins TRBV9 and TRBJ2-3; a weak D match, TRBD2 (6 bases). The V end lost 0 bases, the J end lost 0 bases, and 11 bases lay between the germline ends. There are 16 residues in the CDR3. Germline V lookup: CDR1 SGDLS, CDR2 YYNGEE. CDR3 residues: CASSVATGASTDTQYF. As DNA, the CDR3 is TGTGCCAGCAGCGTAGCAACGGGAGCTAGCACAGATACGCAGTATTTT.

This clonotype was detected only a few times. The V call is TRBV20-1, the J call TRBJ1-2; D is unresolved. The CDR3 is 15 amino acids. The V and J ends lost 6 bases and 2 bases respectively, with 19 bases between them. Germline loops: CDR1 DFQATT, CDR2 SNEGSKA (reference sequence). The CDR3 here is CSAPRSLDGNYGYTF. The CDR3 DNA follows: TGCAGTGCCCCCAGGTCCCTGGACGGAAACTATGGCTACACCTTC.

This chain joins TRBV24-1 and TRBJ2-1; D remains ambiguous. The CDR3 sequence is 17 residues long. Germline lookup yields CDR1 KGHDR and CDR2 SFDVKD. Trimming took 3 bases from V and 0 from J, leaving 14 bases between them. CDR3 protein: CATSDPTPKSSYNEQFF. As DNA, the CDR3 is TGTGCCACCAGTGATCCCACGCCTAAGAGCTCCTACAATGAGCAGTTCTTC.

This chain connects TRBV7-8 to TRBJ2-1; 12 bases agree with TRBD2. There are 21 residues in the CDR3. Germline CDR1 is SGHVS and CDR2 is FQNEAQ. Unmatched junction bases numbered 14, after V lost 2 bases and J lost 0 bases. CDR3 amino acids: CASSLWVVGTSGPSSYNEQFF. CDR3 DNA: TGTGCCAGCAGCTTATGGGTTGTGGGGACTAGCGGGCCTAGCTCCTACAATGAGCAGTTCTTC.

The CDR3 DNA reads as TGTGCCAGCAGCTTTACGACAGGGCTAGAGACCCAGTACTTC. This translates into CASSFTTGLETQYF. V usage is TRBV7-9 and J usage is TRBJ2-7, with TRBD1 matching 7 bases. TRBJ2-5 explains the end of the DNA better; the J call may be wrong. Germline V gene lookup returns CDR1 SEHNR and CDR2 FQNEAQ (reference sequence). This CDR3 comprises 14 residues.

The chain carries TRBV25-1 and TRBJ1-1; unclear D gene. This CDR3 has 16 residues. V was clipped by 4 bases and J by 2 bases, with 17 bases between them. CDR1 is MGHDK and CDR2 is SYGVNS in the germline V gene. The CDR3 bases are TGTGCCAGCAGTGGCGGGGTGGTCATCTCTAACACTGAAGCTTTCTTT. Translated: CASSGGVVISNTEAFF.

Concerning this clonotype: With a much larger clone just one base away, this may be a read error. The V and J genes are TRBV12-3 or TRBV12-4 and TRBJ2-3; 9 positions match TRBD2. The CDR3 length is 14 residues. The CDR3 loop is CANSPRRGGDTQYF. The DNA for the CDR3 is TGTGCCAACAGTCCCCGGCGGGGGGGAGATACGCAGTATTTT.

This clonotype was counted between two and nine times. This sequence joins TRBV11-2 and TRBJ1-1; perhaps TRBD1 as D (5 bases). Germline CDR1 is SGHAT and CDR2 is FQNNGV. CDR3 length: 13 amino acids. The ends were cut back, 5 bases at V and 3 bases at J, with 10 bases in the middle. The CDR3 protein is CASSVEGYTEAFF. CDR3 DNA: TGTGCCAGCAGCGTCGAGGGGTACACTGAAGCTTTCTTT.